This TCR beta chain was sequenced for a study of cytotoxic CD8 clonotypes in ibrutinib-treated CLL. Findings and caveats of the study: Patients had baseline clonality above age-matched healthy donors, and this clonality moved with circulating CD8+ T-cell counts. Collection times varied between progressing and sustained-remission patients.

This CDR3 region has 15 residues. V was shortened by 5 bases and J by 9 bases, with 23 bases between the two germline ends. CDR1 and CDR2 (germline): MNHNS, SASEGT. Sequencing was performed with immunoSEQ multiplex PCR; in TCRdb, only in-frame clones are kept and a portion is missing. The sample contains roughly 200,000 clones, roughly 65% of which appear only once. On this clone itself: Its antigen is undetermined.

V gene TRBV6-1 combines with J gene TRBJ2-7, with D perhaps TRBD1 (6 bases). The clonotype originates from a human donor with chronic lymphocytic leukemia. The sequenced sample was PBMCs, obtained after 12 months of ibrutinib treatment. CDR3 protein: CASSQGHPPLYWQYF. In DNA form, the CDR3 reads TGTGCCAGCAGTCAGGGACACCCGCCGCTCTATTGGCAGTACTTC.